The present T cell receptor (beta chain) was sequenced within a study of cytomegalovirus exposure and HLA in healthy donors. The study's findings and limits: It was reportedly the case that the classifier diagnosed cytomegalovirus status with high specificity and sensitivity. The study designated roughly 150 TCR beta chains cytomegalovirus-associated. In vitro confirmation showed three CMV-associated chains to be CMV antigen specific.

TCRdb's copy holds only in-frame clones and misses some; the assay was immunoSEQ multiplex PCR. In the table there are about 220,000 clones, approximately 80% of which are singletons. Per germline, CDR1 MNHEY and CDR2 SVGAGI. J gave up 3 bases and V 4 bases, and 4 bases lay outside the gene matches. This CDR3 has 15 residues. The approximately 120-subject validation cohort, separate from the approximately 660-subject first cohort, included the donors. Note on this clone: The antigen remains unidentified.

The specimen was PBMCs. The sequence derives from a woman in her 30s in good health and CMV-seropositive. The chain joins TRBV6-5 to TRBJ1-2; TRBD1 matches 11 bases. As DNA, the CDR3 is TGTGCCAGCAGTTCCTGGACAGGGGGCTACTATGGCTACACCTTC. Translated, it gives CASSSWTGGYYGYTF.